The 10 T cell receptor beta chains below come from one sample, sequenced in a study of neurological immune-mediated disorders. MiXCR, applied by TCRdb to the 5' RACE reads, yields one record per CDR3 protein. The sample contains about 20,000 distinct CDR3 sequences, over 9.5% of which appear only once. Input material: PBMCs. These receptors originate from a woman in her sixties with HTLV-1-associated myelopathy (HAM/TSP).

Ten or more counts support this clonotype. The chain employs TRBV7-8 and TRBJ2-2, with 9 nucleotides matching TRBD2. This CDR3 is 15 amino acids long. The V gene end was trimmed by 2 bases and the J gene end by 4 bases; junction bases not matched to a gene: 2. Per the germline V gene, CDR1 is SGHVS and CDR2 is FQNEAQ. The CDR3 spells CASSLKRGVTGELFF. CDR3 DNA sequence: TGTGCCAGCAGCTTAAAGCGGGGGGTCACCGGGGAGCTGTTTTTT. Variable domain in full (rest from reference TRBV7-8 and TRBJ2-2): GAGVSQSPRYKVAKRGQDVALRCDPISGHVSLFWYQQALGQGPEFLTYFQNEAQLDKSGLPSDRFFAERPEGSVSTLKIQRTQQEDSAVYLCASSLKRGVTGELFFGEGSRLTVL.

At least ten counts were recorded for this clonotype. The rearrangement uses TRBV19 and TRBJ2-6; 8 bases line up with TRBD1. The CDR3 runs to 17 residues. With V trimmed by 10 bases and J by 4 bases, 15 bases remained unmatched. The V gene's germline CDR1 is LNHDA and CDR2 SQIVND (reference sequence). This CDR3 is CATHPGQGARGANVLTF. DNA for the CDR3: TGTGCCACCCACCCCGGGCAGGGGGCTAGGGGGGCCAACGTCCTGACTTTC. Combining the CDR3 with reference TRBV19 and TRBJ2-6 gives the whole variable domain DGGITQSPKYLFRKEGQNVTLSCEQNLNHDAMYWYRQDPGQGLRLIYYSQIVNDFQKGDIAEGYSVSREKKESFPLTVTSAQKNPTAFYLCATHPGQGARGANVLTFGAGSRLTVL.

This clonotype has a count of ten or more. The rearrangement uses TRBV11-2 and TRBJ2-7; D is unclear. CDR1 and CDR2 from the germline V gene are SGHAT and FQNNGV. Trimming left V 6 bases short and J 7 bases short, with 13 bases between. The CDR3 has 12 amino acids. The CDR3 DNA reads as TGTGCCAGCAGGTCTTATGTTACGGAGCAGTACTTC. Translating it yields CASRSYVTEQYF.

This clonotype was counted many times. The CDR3 loop reads CATSRSLGGQYNEQFF. The CDR3 DNA is TGTGCCACCAGCAGAAGCTTGGGGGGGCAATACAATGAGCAGTTCTTC. The chain carries TRBV15 and TRBJ2-1; D may be TRBD2 (7 bases). The CDR3 is 16 residues long. The ends were cut back, 2 bases at V and 4 bases at J, with 15 bases in the middle. Germline V gene data show CDR1 as LNHNV and CDR2 as YYDKDF (reference sequence).

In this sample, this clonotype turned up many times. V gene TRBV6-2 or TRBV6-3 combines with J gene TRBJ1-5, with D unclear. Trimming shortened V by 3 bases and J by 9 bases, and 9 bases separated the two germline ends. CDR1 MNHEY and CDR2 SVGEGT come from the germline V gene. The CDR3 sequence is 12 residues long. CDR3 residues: CASSYGVRPQHF. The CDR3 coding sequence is TGTGCCAGCAGTTATGGGGTCAGGCCCCAGCATTTT.

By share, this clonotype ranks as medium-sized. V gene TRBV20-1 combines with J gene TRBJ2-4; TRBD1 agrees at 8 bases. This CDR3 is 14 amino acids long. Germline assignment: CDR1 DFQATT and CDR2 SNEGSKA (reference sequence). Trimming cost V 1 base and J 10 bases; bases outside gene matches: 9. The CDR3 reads CSARVRTGSLIQYF. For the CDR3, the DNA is TGCAGTGCTAGAGTCCGGACAGGGTCTCTTATTCAGTACTTC.

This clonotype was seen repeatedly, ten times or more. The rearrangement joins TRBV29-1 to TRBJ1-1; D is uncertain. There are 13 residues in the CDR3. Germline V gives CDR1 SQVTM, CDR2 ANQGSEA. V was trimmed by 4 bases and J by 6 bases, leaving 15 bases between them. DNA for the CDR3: TGCAGCGTTGGAAAGGTCGTTGTTCCTGAAGCTTTCTTT. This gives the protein CSVGKVVVPEAFF.

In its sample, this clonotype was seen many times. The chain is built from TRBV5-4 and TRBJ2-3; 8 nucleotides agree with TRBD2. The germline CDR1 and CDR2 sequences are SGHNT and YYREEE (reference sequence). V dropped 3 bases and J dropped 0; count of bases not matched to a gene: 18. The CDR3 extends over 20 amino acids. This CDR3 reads CASSSGRTGGGPDSTDTQYF. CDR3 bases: TGTGCCAGCAGCTCCGGGCGGACTGGCGGGGGGCCGGATAGCACAGATACGCAGTATTTT.

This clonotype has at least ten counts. This CDR3 is CASSTAGALVNEQFF. The CDR3 bases are TGTGCCAGCTCGACGGCGGGGGCCCTAGTGAATGAGCAGTTCTTC. The chain uses TRBV6-5 and TRBJ2-1; weak D call: TRBD2 (7 bases). The CDR3 spans 15 residues. The germline CDR1 and CDR2 sequences are MNHEY and SVGAGI. Trimming stripped 8 bases from V and 7 bases from J, with 21 bases between.

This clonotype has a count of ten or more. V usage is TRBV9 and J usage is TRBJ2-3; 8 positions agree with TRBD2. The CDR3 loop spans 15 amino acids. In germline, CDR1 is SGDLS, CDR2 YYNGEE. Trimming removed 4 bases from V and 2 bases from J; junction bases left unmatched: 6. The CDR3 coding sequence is TGTGCCAGCAGCCTTAGCGGGGTAACCACAGATACGCAGTATTTT. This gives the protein CASSLSGVTTDTQYF.